The next 23 T cell receptor beta chains were all read from a single sample in a study of T cells expressing NK-cell markers (dated by TCRdb to between 2020 and 2021). Libraries were made using 5' RACE. Sequencing used an Illumina HiSeq 2000. Following TCRdb reprocessing, every CDR3 protein sequence forms one entry, and DNA is not provided. The sample table gives approximately 150,000 distinct CDR3 sequences. In total, the top ten clones hold 12% of the sample. The sequencing sample was made of blood T cells: a sorted CD56 or NKG2C T cell subset, CD4+ or CD8+ T cells, or bulk PBMC T cells (not recorded which). These receptors were collected from a man aged 18 to 35 in good health. Donor details come from another sample of the same person, matched by shared clones.

The V and J genes are TRBV12-3 or TRBV12-4 and TRBJ2-3; no DNA is available, so the TRBD2 call from TCRdb remains unchecked. The CDR3 is made up of 16 amino acids. The CDR3 protein is CASSFPPGLATDTQYF.

The V call is TRBV5-5, the J call TRBJ2-1; TCRdb gives TRBD1 as the D gene, but with no DNA this cannot be confirmed. The CDR3 extends over 15 amino acids. The germline V gene has CDR1 SGHKS and CDR2 YYEKEE (reference sequence). The CDR3 sequence: CASSSPRGSYNEQFF. Full variable domain (remainder filled in from reference TRBV5-5 and TRBJ2-1): DAGVTQSPTHLIKTRGQQVTLRCSPISGHKSVSWYQQVLGQGPQFIFQYYEKEERGRGNFPDRFSARQFPNYSSELNVNALLLGDSALYLCASSSPRGSYNEQFFGPGTRLTVL.

V is TRBV12-3 or TRBV12-4 and J is TRBJ2-7; without DNA, the TCRdb call of TRBD2 cannot be checked. The CDR3 loop spans 14 amino acids. The CDR3 sequence: CASSLESARDEQYF.

V usage is TRBV11-2 and J usage is TRBJ1-1; checking the TCRdb D call of TRBD1 is not possible without DNA. Germline CDR1 is SGHAT and CDR2 is FQNNGV. The length of the CDR3 is 14 residues. The CDR3 reads CASSPFRTSTEAFF.

The chain recombines TRBV7-2 with TRBJ2-7; TCRdb returns TRBD1, unconfirmable since there is no DNA. CDR1 and CDR2 from the germline V gene are SGHTA and FQGNSA. This CDR3 is built from 15 residues. CDR3 in amino acids: CASRIGAGAIYEQYF.

The chain joins TRBV4-3 to TRBJ2-7; TCRdb designates TRBD1, a call that cannot be tested without DNA. The CDR3 extends over 12 amino acids. The germline gives CDR1 LGHNA, CDR2 YSLEER. CDR3 residues: CASSQDSREQYF.

The chain joins TRBV5-6 to TRBJ2-7. Germline V gene sequence: CDR1 SGHDT, CDR2 YYEEEE. This CDR3 has 13 amino acids. This CDR3 reads CASPQGVSYEQYF. Variable domain in full (rest from reference TRBV5-6 and TRBJ2-7): DAGVTQSPTHLIKTRGQQVTLRCSPKSGHDTVSWYQQALGQGPQFIFQYYEEEERQRGNFPDRFSGHQFPNYSSELNVNALLLGDSALYLCASPQGVSYEQYFGPGTRLTVT.

The CDR3: CASSEDTDTQYF. The chain is built from TRBV10-2 and TRBJ2-3. This CDR3 is 12 amino acids long. In germline, CDR1 is WSHSY, CDR2 SAAADI.

The genes are TRBV10-3 and TRBJ1-1; no DNA is available, so the TRBD1 call from TCRdb remains unchecked. Germline values: CDR1 ENHRY, CDR2 SYGVKD. CDR3 length: 14 amino acids. The CDR3: CAISGDSLTTEAFF.

The rearrangement uses TRBV2 and TRBJ2-1; TCRdb picks TRBD2, but there is no DNA to check that call. CDR1 and CDR2 from the germline V gene are SNHLY and FYNNEI. The CDR3 totals 15 residues. CDR3 protein: CASSVMREGHNEQFF.

The chain combines TRBV10-3 with TRBJ1-1. This CDR3 has 14 amino acids. The germline gives CDR1 ENHRY, CDR2 SYGVKD. CDR3 sequence reads: CAISESREGTEAFF.

The V call is TRBV4-3, the J call TRBJ2-7; TCRdb designates TRBD1, a call that cannot be tested without DNA. Germline-derived CDR1 and CDR2 are LGHNA and YSLEER. The CDR3 is 15 amino acids. The CDR3 sequence: CASSQVTGGAYEQYF.

V usage is TRBV29-1 and J usage is TRBJ2-7; TCRdb selects TRBD1, and the lack of DNA leaves this call unchecked. Germline lookup yields CDR1 SQVTM and CDR2 ANQGSEA. The CDR3 is 15 residues long. The CDR3 loop reads CSVLTRDSLTYEQYF.

This chain connects TRBV2 to TRBJ2-1; absent DNA, TCRdb's TRBD1 call cannot be checked. Germline-derived CDR1 and CDR2 are SNHLY and FYNNEI. This CDR3 has 14 amino acids. The CDR3 protein is CASSVTGSGNEQFF.

The rearrangement links TRBV5-7 to TRBJ2-5; TCRdb selects TRBD1, and the lack of DNA leaves this call unchecked. TRBV5-7 is annotated as an ORF whose role is uncertain. The CDR3 is 14 amino acids. The CDR3 spells CASSLIRDRGTQYF.

The chain uses TRBV10-2 and TRBJ2-3; absent DNA, TCRdb's TRBD1 call cannot be checked. The CDR3 has 17 residues. The germline V gene has CDR1 WSHSY and CDR2 SAAADI. CDR3 amino acids: CASSESGPPGGTDTQYF.

V and J are TRBV7-8 and TRBJ2-7. Per germline, CDR1 SGHVS and CDR2 FQNEAQ. This CDR3 region has 12 residues. CDR3 region: CASSLGRDEQYF.

The chain carries TRBV7-9 and TRBJ2-3; checking the TCRdb D call of TRBD1 is not possible without DNA. The CDR3 loop spans 16 amino acids. Germline values: CDR1 SEHNR, CDR2 FQNEAQ (reference sequence). The CDR3 spells CASSTPTGEGTDTQYF.

V and J are TRBV7-6 and TRBJ2-7; the TRBD2 assignment by TCRdb is unverifiable without DNA. The germline CDR1 and CDR2 sequences are SGHVS and FNYEAQ. This CDR3 spans 15 amino acids. The CDR3 reads CASSLGSSGNYEQYF. The whole variable domain, filled in from reference TRBV7-6 and TRBJ2-7, reads GAGVSQSPRYKVTKRGQDVALRCDPISGHVSLYWYRQALGQGPEFLTYFNYEAQQDKSGLPNDRFSAERPEGSISTLTIQRTEQRDSAMYRCASSLGSSGNYEQYFGPGTRLTVT.

This chain links TRBV12-3 or TRBV12-4 with TRBJ2-5; the TCRdb D gene call, TRBD1, has no DNA to confirm it. The CDR3 length is 15 residues. This chain's CDR3 is CASSLLLRAQETQYF.

The gene calls are TRBV9 and TRBJ2-1; TCRdb's D gene call, TRBD2, goes unchecked for lack of DNA. Germline lookup yields CDR1 SGDLS and CDR2 YYNGEE. This CDR3 contains 15 residues. CDR3 protein: CASSAGTSGVNEQFF.

The genes are TRBV7-9 and TRBJ2-5; TCRdb returns TRBD2, unconfirmable since there is no DNA. CDR1 and CDR2 from the germline V gene are SEHNR and FQNEAQ (reference sequence). This CDR3 is 18 amino acids long. The CDR3 sequence: CASSFKPLGLAAQETQYF. Based on the CDR3 plus reference TRBV7-9 and TRBJ2-5, the full variable domain is DTGVSQNPRHKITKRGQNVTFRCDPISEHNRLYWYRQTLGQGPEFLTYFQNEAQLEKSRLLSDRFSAERPKGSFSTLEIQRTEQGDSAMYLCASSFKPLGLAAQETQYFGPGTRLLVL.

This chain links TRBV12-3 or TRBV12-4 with TRBJ2-1; TCRdb reports TRBD2, a call that lacks DNA to check it against. This CDR3 contains 16 residues. CDR3 in amino acids: CASSPRRASGYNEQFF.